This T cell receptor beta chain was sequenced in a study of radiotherapy plus CTLA-4 blockade in lung cancer. As for the study in general: Disease control was achieved by around 32% of patients, and objective responses by about 19%.

Generated by immunoSEQ multiplex PCR, the TCRdb table keeps only in-frame clones and is missing some. The sample carries some 73,000 clones, approximately 73% recorded once. It was focal radiation plus CTLA-4 blockade with ipilimumab that patients with chemo-refractory metastatic non-small-cell lung cancer received. Per the germline V gene, CDR1 is SGHRS and CDR2 is YFSETQ. The CDR3 length is 14 residues. As for this clone: As yet, its antigen is unknown.

Study-level points and caveats: TCR clones from tumors expanded in blood after radiotherapy plus ipilimumab. Reports identified early blood T cell clone dynamics, with interferon-beta, as the best response predictor.

J is TRBJ2-5 and V is TRBV5-1; 7 bases align to TRBD2. The J call may be incorrect, as the DNA end agrees better with TRBJ2-7. This specimen consisted of peripheral blood, obtained from a patient treated with radiotherapy plus ipilimumab. The source of this sequence is a human donor with non-small cell lung cancer whose response to radiotherapy plus ipilimumab could not be evaluated. CDR3 nucleotides: TGCGCCAGCAGCTGGGAGGGAGACCACTACGAGCAGTACTTC. Its protein product is CASSWEGDHYEQYF.